The source of this T cell receptor (beta chain) is a study of T-cell reconstitution after alpha-beta-depleted transplantation in children. Overall study results and limits: Expanded clones from the graft, numbering several hundred, reportedly supplied alpha-beta T cells about two months after transplant. TCRbeta diversity was high at day 60 in some patients (a result of surviving recipient T cells and thymic progenitors). Most T-cell counts and diversity one year after the transplant came from T cells that were newly produced.

This clonotype was seen repeatedly, ten times or more. What it binds is not known. The CDR3 totals 14 residues. Looked up from germline, CDR1 is SQVTM and CDR2 is ANQGSEA. Trimming shortened V by 6 bases and J by 3 bases, and 14 bases separated the two germline ends. A library of TCRbeta sequences, prepared with unique molecular identifiers, was generated. TCRdb redid the calling of the PCR reads with MiXCR, one entry per CDR3 protein. The sample gives fewer than 250,000 distinct CDR3 sequences, roughly 8.2% of which show up once; roughly 6% is in the top ten. This TCR derives from a male patient younger than 18 who had a stem cell transplant for acute lymphoblastic leukemia, so the T cells may come from the graft donor. Here the sequenced sample was PBMCs, mostly from graft donor cells, taken 180 days after TCRalphabeta/CD19-depleted stem cell transplant. The chain recombines TRBV29-1 with TRBJ1-4; a weak D match, TRBD1 (5 bases). The CDR3 DNA reads TGCAGCGTCAGGAGGGTGGGGGCTAATGAAAAACTGTTTTTT. Protein sequence: CSVRRVGANEKLFF. Variable domain in full (rest from reference TRBV29-1 and TRBJ1-4): SAVISQKPSRDICQRGTSLTIQCQVDSQVTMMFWYRQQPGQSLTLIATANQGSEATYESGFVIDKFPISRPNLTFSTLTVSNMSPEDSSIYLCSVRRVGANEKLFFGSGTQLSVL.